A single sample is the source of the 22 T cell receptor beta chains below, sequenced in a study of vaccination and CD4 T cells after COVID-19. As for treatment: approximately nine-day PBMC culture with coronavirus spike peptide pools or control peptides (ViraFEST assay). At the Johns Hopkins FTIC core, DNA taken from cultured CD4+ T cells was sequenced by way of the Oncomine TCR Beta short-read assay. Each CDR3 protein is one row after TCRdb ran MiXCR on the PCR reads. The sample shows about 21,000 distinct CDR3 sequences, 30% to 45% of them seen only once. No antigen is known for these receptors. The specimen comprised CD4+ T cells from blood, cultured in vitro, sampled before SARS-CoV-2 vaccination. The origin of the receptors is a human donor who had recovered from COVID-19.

The CDR3 DNA reads as TGTGCCTGGAGTGGAGGGCCAGGGCGGTTAAGCGCTGAAGCTTTCTTT. Its protein product is CAWSGGPGRLSAEAFF. The chain uses TRBV30 and TRBJ1-1, with D perhaps TRBD1 (5 bases). The CDR3 length is 16 residues. V was shortened by 1 base and J by 6 bases, with 21 bases between the two germline ends. Germline CDR1 GTSNPN, CDR2 SVGIG (reference sequence).

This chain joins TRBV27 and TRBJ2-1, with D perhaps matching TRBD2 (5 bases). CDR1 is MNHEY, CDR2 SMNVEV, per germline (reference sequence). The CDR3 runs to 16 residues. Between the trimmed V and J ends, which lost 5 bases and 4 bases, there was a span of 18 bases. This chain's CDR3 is CASSTGRSGEYNEQFF. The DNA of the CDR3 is TGTGCCAGCAGTACGGGTCGGTCTGGGGAGTACAATGAGCAGTTCTTC.

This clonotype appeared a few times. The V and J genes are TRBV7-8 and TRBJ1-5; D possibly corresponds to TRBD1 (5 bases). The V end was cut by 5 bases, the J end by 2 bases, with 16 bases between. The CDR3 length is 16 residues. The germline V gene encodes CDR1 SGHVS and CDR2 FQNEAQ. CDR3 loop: CASSAQQGRGNQPQHF. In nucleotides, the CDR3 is TGTGCCAGCAGCGCTCAGCAGGGACGGGGCAATCAGCCCCAGCATTTT.

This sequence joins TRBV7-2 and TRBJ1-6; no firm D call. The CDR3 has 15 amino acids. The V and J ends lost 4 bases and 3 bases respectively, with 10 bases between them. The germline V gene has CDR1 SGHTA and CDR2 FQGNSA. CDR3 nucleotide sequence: TGTGCCAGCAGCTACCCCGACGGCTATAATTCACCCCTCCACTTT. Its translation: CASSYPDGYNSPLHF.

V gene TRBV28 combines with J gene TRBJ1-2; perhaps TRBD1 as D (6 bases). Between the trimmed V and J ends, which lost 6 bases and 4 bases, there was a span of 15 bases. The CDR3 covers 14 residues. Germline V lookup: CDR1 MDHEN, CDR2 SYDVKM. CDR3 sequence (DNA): TGTGCCAGCAGCCCTACAGGGAAACTCTATGGCTACACCTTC. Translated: CASSPTGKLYGYTF.

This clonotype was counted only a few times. The CDR3 region is CASTRGGYTDTQYF. CDR3 nucleotide sequence: TGTGCCAGCACTCGAGGCGGTTACACAGATACGCAGTATTTT. The genes are TRBV27 and TRBJ2-3, with no clear D. Germline loops: CDR1 MNHEY, CDR2 SMNVEV (reference sequence). The V gene lost 7 bases and the J gene lost 2 bases, with 13 bases spanning the gap. The CDR3 runs to 14 residues.

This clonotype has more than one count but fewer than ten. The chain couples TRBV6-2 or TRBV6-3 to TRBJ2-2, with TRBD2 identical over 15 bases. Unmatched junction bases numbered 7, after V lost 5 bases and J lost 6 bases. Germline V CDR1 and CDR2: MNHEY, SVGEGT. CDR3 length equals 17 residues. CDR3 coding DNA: TGTGCCAGCAGTCAGACCAGGACTAGCGGGAGGGCCGGGGAGCTGTTTTTT. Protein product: CASSQTRTSGRAGELFF.

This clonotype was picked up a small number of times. CDR3 in amino acids: CASSLVGAPDTQYF. The CDR3 nucleotides are TGTGCCAGCAGCTTGGTGGGTGCCCCAGATACGCAGTATTTT. The chain joins TRBV7-2 to TRBJ2-3; D is ambiguous. V lost 3 bases and J lost 4, with 11 bases in between. CDR3 length equals 14 residues. Per germline, CDR1 SGHTA and CDR2 FQGNSA.

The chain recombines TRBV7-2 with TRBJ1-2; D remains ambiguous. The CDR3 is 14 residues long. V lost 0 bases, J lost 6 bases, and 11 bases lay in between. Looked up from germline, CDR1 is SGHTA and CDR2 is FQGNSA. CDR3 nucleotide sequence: TGTGCCAGCAGCTTAGCGCCTACAGTGGATGGCTACACCTTC. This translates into CASSLAPTVDGYTF.

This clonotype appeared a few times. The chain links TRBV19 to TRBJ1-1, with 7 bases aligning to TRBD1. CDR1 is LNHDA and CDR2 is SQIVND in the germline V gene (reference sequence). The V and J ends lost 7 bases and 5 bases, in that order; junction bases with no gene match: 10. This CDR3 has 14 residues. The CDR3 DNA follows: TGTGCCAGTAATACCGGACAGGTACCTACTGAAGCTTTCTTT. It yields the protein CASNTGQVPTEAFF. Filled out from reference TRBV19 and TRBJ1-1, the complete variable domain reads DGGITQSPKYLFRKEGQNVTLSCEQNLNHDAMYWYRQDPGQGLRLIYYSQIVNDFQKGDIAEGYSVSREKKESFPLTVTSAQKNPTAFYLCASNTGQVPTEAFFGQGTRLTVV.

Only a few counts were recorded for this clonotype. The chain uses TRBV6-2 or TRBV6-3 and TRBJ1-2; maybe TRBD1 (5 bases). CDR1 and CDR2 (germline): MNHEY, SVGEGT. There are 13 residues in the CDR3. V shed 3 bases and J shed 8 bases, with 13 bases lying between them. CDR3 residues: CASSYTGGRGYTF. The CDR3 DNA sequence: TGTGCCAGCAGTTATACGGGGGGACGGGGCTACACCTTC.

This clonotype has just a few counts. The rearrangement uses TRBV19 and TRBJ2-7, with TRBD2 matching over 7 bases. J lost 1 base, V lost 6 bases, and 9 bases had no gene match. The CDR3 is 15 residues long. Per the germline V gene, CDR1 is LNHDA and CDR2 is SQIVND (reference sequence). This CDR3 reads CASSRGDGGSYEQYF. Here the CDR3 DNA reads TGTGCCAGTAGCCGGGGGGATGGGGGGTCCTACGAGCAGTACTTC.

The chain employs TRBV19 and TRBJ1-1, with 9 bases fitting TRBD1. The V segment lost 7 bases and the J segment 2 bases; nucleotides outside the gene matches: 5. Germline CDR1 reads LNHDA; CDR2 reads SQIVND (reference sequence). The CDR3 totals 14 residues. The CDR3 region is CASKGQGGNTEAFF. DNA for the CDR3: TGTGCCAGTAAGGGACAGGGAGGCAACACTGAAGCTTTCTTT.

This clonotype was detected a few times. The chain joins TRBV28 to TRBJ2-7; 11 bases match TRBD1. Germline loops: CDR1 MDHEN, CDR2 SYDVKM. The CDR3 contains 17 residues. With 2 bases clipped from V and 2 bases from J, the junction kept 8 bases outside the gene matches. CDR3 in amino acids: CASSLVGQGEPPYEQYF. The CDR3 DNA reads TGTGCCAGCAGTTTAGTGGGACAGGGGGAGCCCCCCTACGAGCAGTACTTC.

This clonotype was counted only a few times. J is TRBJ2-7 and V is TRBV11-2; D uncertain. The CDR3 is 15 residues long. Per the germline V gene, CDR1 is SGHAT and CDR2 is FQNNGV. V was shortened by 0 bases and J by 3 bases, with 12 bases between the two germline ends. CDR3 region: CASSLERGAHYEQYF. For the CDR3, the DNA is TGTGCCAGCAGCTTAGAGCGCGGCGCCCACTACGAGCAGTACTTC.

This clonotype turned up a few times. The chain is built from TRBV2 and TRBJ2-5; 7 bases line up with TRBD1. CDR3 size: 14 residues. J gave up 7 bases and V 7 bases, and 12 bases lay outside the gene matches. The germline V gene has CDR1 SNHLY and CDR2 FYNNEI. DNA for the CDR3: TGTGCCAGCATGGGGACAGAGACTTCGAGGACCCAGTACTTC. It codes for CASMGTETSRTQYF.

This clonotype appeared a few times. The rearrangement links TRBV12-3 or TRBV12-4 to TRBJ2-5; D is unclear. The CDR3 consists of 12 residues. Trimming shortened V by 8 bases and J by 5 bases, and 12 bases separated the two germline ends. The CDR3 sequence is CASGLMGETQYF. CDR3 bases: TGTGCCAGCGGCCTAATGGGGGAGACCCAGTACTTC.

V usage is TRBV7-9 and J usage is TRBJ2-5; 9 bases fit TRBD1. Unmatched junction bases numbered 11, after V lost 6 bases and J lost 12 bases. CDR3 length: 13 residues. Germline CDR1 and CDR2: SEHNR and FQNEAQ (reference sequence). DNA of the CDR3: TGTGCCAGCAGGACAAAAAGGACAGGGGTCAAGTACTTC. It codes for CASRTKRTGVKYF.

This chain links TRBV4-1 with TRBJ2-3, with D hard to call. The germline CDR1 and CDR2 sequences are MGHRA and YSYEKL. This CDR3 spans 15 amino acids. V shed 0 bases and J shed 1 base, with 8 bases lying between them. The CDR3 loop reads CASSQDRLGTDTQYF. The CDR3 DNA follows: TGCGCCAGCAGCCAAGATCGGCTTGGCACAGATACGCAGTATTTT.

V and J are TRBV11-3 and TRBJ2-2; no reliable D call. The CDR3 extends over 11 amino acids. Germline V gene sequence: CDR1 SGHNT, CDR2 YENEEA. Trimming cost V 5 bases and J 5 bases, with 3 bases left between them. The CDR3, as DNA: TGTGCCAGCAGCCGAACCGGGGAGCTGTTTTTT. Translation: CASSRTGELFF.

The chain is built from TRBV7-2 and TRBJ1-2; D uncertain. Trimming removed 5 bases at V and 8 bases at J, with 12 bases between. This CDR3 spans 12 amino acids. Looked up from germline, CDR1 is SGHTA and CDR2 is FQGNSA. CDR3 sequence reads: CASSQIIGGYTF. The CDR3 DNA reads TGTGCCAGCAGCCAAATCATTGGGGGCTACACCTTC.

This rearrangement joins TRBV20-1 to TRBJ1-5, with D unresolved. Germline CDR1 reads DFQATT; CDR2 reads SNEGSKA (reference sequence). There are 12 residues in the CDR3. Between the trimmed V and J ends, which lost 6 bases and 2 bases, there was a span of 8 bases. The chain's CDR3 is CSAGQGNQPQHF. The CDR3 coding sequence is TGCAGTGCCGGCCAGGGCAATCAGCCCCAGCATTTT.